This T cell receptor (beta chain) was recovered during a study of blood T cell repertoires in COVID-19. For the study at large: The analysed material was cDNA or gDNA that came from T cells, B-cell-depleted T cells, or PBMCs.

Recruited during active infection, patients (from Seattle) were subsequently followed longitudinally. CDR1 is SGHRS, CDR2 YFSETQ, per germline. V lost 4 bases and J lost 0; bases outside the gene matches: 6. CDR3 length equals 16 residues. TCRdb keeps only in-frame clones here, not all; method: immunoSEQ multiplex PCR. The table records roughly 250,000 clones, approximately 85% of them present only once. This clone was found a few times. The genes are TRBV5-1 and TRBJ1-4; 7 nucleotides agree with TRBD1. The TCR was taken from a human donor with COVID-19, enrolled during active disease. The donor label of this sample is uncertain. Sequenced input: peripheral blood. The CDR3: CASSPWTGATNEKLFF. Written as DNA, the CDR3 is TGCGCCAGCAGCCCCTGGACAGGAGCAACTAATGAAAAACTGTTTTTT.